The rows below give T cell receptor beta chains drawn from one sample of a study of OX40 agonist ivuxolimab in advanced cancers. Sequencing used immunoSEQ multiplex PCR; TCRdb keeps in-frame clones, though not all of them. The sample lists 45,000 to 50,000 clones; more than 70% were seen once. The specimen comprised CD4+ or CD8+ T cells sorted from blood, sampled in a trial of the OX40 agonist ivuxolimab. The receptors were sampled from an adult with an advanced solid tumor such as melanoma, head and neck, liver or kidney cancer. CDR3s include the opening cysteine and the closing phenylalanine or tryptophan. The D gene is left open where the match is weak. Where a row states a size, it is once, few, many or the class of an expanded clone; other rows omit it.

j_call v_call d_call clone_size cdr3_nt cdr3_aa
TRBJ1-1 TRBV4-1 TRBD1 - TGCGCCAGCAGCCAAGGACAGGGTTTGGGGTCTGAAGCTTTCTTT CASSQGQGLGSEAFF
TRBJ2-6 TRBV5-1 TRBD1 - TGCGCCAGCAGCCCTCCGGGACAGGGGACGGGGCAATCTGGGGCCAACGTCCTGACTTTC CASSPPGQGTGQSGANVLTF
TRBJ1-6 TRBV5-1 - - TGCGCCAGCACCTCTTCTGGGGGGGATAATTCACCCCTCCACTTT CASTSSGGDNSPLHF
TRBJ1-1 TRBV9 - - TGTGCCAGCAGCGCCGGACACCACGCGAACACTGAAGCTTTCTTT CASSAGHHANTEAFF
TRBJ2-5 TRBV27 - - TGTGCCAGCAGTCCCTGGGGTCCGACAGAGACCCAGTACTTC CASSPWGPTETQYF
TRBJ2-7 TRBV25-1 - - TGTGCCAGCAGTGAAGGCACAGGTTACGAGCAGTACTTC CASSEGTGYEQYF
TRBJ2-3 TRBV6-6 - - TGTGCCAGCAGTTGGGGAAGCACAGATACGCAGTATTTT CASSWGSTDTQYF
TRBJ2-7 TRBV7-6 - once TGTGCCAGCAGCTTAGGGCAGGGCGGGAACTACGAGCAGTACTTC CASSLGQGGNYEQYF
TRBJ1-6 TRBV7-6 TRBD1 - TGTGCCAGCAGCACAAATCCGACAGGGACCATGAGCTCCTATAATTCACCCCTCCACTTT CASSTNPTGTMSSYNSPLHF
TRBJ2-3 TRBV19 - - TGTGCCAGTAGTATCGGCAGTGAGCACTACACAGATACGCAGTATTTT CASSIGSEHYTDTQYF
TRBJ2-5 TRBV13 - - TGTGCCAGCAGCTCCGCCCCCGCCGGTGAGACCCAGTACTTC CASSSAPAGETQYF
TRBJ2-7 TRBV4-3 TRBD2 - TGCGCCAGCAGCCGGGAGCGGGAGATCTACGAGCAGTACTTC CASSREREIYEQYF